These 14 T cell receptor beta chains were all obtained from the same sample, sequenced in a study of blood T cell repertoires in COVID-19. Data came from immunoSEQ multiplex PCR; TCRdb stores just in-frame clones and leaves some out. The sample consists of tens of thousands of clones, approximately 86% of them appearing once. Sequencing input: peripheral blood. The receptors stem from a woman older than 75 with acute or convalescent COVID-19.

V usage is TRBV27 and J usage is TRBJ2-1; 7 nucleotides line up with TRBD1. The CDR3 extends over 15 amino acids. Trimming cost V 6 bases and J 0 bases; bases outside gene matches: 5. Per the germline V gene, CDR1 is MNHEY and CDR2 is SMNVEV (reference sequence). The chain's CDR3 is CASRLQGPSYNEQFF. The DNA for the CDR3 is TGTGCCAGCAGACTACAGGGGCCCTCCTACAATGAGCAGTTCTTC.

J is TRBJ1-5 and V is TRBV12-3 or TRBV12-4; D not resolved. The CDR3 is 12 amino acids. Trimming pared 6 bases from V and 8 bases from J, leaving 11 bases between. This chain's CDR3 is CASSSLREPQHF. CDR3 in DNA: TGTGCCAGCAGCAGCCTGAGGGAGCCCCAGCATTTT.

V is TRBV10-3 and J is TRBJ1-6; a possible D gene is TRBD1 (6 bases). Germline CDR1 is ENHRY and CDR2 is SYGVKD. The CDR3 is 14 amino acids. The ends were cut back, 4 bases at V and 6 bases at J, with 10 bases in the middle. Written as DNA, the CDR3 is TGTGCCATCAGTGGACAGGTTTCTAATTCACCCCTCCACTTT. As protein: CAISGQVSNSPLHF.

This chain joins TRBV2 and TRBJ1-5, with D uncertain. This CDR3 has 13 residues. CDR1 is SNHLY, CDR2 FYNNEI, per germline. V lost 5 bases and J 2 bases, leaving 7 bases between the germline ends. The CDR3 sequence: CASSSRGNQPQHF. The CDR3, as DNA: TGTGCCAGCAGTTCGAGGGGCAATCAGCCCCAGCATTTT.

This rearrangement joins TRBV7-3 to TRBJ2-1; the D gene is possibly TRBD2 (7 bases). Germline V gene data show CDR1 as SGHTA and CDR2 as FQGTGA. Trimming stripped 5 bases from V and 6 bases from J, with 20 bases between. The CDR3 consists of 16 residues. CDR3 loop: CASSPTGGKGSNEQFF. CDR3 in DNA: TGTGCCAGCAGCCCTACGGGGGGCAAGGGTTCCAATGAGCAGTTCTTC.

The V gene is TRBV7-9, the J gene TRBJ2-1; TRBD2 matches 15 bases. The junction had 6 bases not matched to a gene; V was cut back by 5 bases and J by 4 bases. The CDR3 spans 17 residues. Germline CDR1 is SEHNR and CDR2 is FQNEAQ (reference sequence). In DNA form, the CDR3 reads TGTGCCAGCAGCCGGACTAGCGGGGGGGCCGGGTACAATGAGCAGTTCTTC. Its translation: CASSRTSGGAGYNEQFF.

J is TRBJ2-2 and V is TRBV5-1; D gene uncertain. The CDR3 consists of 15 residues. With 0 bases removed from V and 1 base from J, the gap between germline ends came to 7 bases. Germline loops: CDR1 SGHRS, CDR2 YFSETQ. CDR3 coding DNA: TGCGCCAGCAGCTTGGGTGCACTGAACACCGGGGAGCTGTTTTTT. Translating gives CASSLGALNTGELFF.

V gene TRBV6-5 combines with J gene TRBJ1-1; unclear D gene. This CDR3 has 11 amino acids. V dropped 6 bases and J dropped 6 bases, with 8 bases sitting between them. The germline V gene encodes CDR1 MNHEY and CDR2 SVGAGI. CDR3 amino acids: CASRLYSEAFF. Written as DNA, the CDR3 is TGTGCCAGCAGATTGTATTCTGAAGCTTTCTTT.

The DNA of the CDR3 is TGTGCCAGTAGTATAGATGGGGCCGCTGGAAACACCATATATTTT. It encodes CASSIDGAAGNTIYF. The V call is TRBV19, the J call TRBJ1-3; TRBD1 is a possible D gene (5 bases). The V gene's germline CDR1 is LNHDA and CDR2 SQIVND (reference sequence). V shed 0 bases and J shed 2 bases, with 8 bases lying between them. The CDR3 contains 15 residues.

The chain couples TRBV4-1 to TRBJ2-7; 9 bases match TRBD2. The V gene's germline CDR1 is MGHRA and CDR2 YSYEKL. The CDR3 spans 16 residues. Trimming cost V 3 bases and J 4 bases; bases outside gene matches: 10. In DNA, the CDR3 is TGCGCCAGCAGCCATGAGAGAGCGGGGGGCTGGTACGAGCAGTACTTC. This gives the protein CASSHERAGGWYEQYF.

The chain joins TRBV7-9 to TRBJ1-2; D is unresolved. Germline V CDR1 and CDR2: SEHNR, FQNEAQ (reference sequence). CDR3 length: 15 amino acids. This CDR3 is CATHLLPGSNYGYTF. The CDR3 DNA reads as TGTGCTACTCATCTCCTTCCGGGGAGTAACTATGGCTACACCTTC.

The rearrangement joins TRBV14 to TRBJ1-3; the D is unclear. The CDR3 length is 14 residues. Germline V CDR1 and CDR2: SGHDN, FVKESK. Trimming pared 4 bases from V and 1 base from J, leaving 8 bases between. The chain's CDR3 is CASSRRESGNTIYF. In nucleotides, the CDR3 is TGTGCCAGCAGCCGCCGGGAGTCTGGAAACACCATATATTTT. The variable domain in full, completed from reference TRBV14 and TRBJ1-3, reads EAGVTQFPSHSVIEKGQTVTLRCDPISGHDNLYWYRRVMGKEIKFLLHFVKESKQDESGMPNNRFLAERTGGTYSTLKVQPAELEDSGVYFCASSRRESGNTIYFGEGSWLTVV.

The rearrangement uses TRBV2 and TRBJ1-1, with 12 positions matching TRBD1. The V gene's germline CDR1 is SNHLY and CDR2 FYNNEI. The CDR3 extends over 16 amino acids. V lost 9 bases, J lost 4 bases, and 12 bases stayed unmatched. The CDR3 spells CASQRGTGGLGTEAFF. CDR3 nucleotide sequence: TGTGCCAGTCAGCGCGGGACAGGGGGCTTGGGCACTGAAGCTTTCTTT.

The chain joins TRBV5-1 to TRBJ2-6; D remains ambiguous. The germline CDR1 and CDR2 sequences are SGHRS and YFSETQ. The CDR3 sequence is 15 residues long. The ends were cut back, 1 base at V and 7 bases at J, with 12 bases in the middle. The CDR3 region is CASSLPLPGANVLTF. CDR3 nucleotide sequence: TGCGCCAGCAGCTTGCCCCTCCCAGGCGCCAACGTCCTGACTTTC.